These T cell receptor beta chains were read from a single sample in a study of shared clonotypes between healthy human individuals. Assay used: immunoSEQ multiplex PCR; TCRdb lists only in-frame clones, some missing. Of more than 2 million clones listed, approximately 96% are singletons. Sample: naive CD4+ T cells sorted from blood. The receptors originated from a man aged 18 to 30 in good health. Each CDR3 is given with its conserved first and last residue. D genes are given only for firm matches. Clone size is shown for a subset of rows, as once, few, many or a class of expanded clone.

v_gene	j_gene	abundance	d_gene	CDR3nt	CDR3aa
TRBV7-2	TRBJ2-7	-	TRBD2	TGTGCCAGCAGCTGGGGGACTAGCGGGTGGAGCTCCTACGAGCAGTACTTC	CASSWGTSGWSSYEQYF
TRBV10-3	TRBJ1-2	-	TRBD1	TGTGCCATCAGGTCTCCCGGGACAGGGGTCGACTATGGCTACACCTTC	CAIRSPGTGVDYGYTF
TRBV9	TRBJ2-5	once	TRBD1	TGTGCCAGCAGCACGGGACAGGGGATCCTGTCGGAGACCCAGTACTTC	CASSTGQGILSETQYF
TRBV7-3	TRBJ2-5	-	TRBD2	TGTGCCAGCAGCTTTAGCGGGGGGGCCTTAGAGACCCAGTACTTC	CASSFSGGALETQYF
TRBV10-3	TRBJ2-1	-	-	TGTGCCATCAGTGAAAGGGGTGGGGTCTCCTACAATGAGCAGTTCTTC	CAISERGGVSYNEQFF
TRBV11-2	TRBJ2-3	-	TRBD2	TGTGCCAGCAGCACCCTAAGCGGGAGTAAGGATACGCAGTATTTT	CASSTLSGSKDTQYF
TRBV25-1	TRBJ1-5	-	-	TGTGCCAGCAGTGAATATAATAGGGACGGGAGCAATCAGCCCCAGCATTTT	CASSEYNRDGSNQPQHF
TRBV29-1	TRBJ2-1	-	-	TGCAGCGTTGTTTGGAGGGGACGGGAGCAGTTCTTC	CSVVWRGREQFF
TRBV30	TRBJ2-5	few	-	TGTGCCTGGAGTGTCGAAGAGACCCAGTACTTC	CAWSVEETQYF
TRBV4-1	TRBJ2-3	-	-	TGCGCCAGCAGCCAGGGACCGGGGGCGTTCTTCACAGATACGCAGTATTTT	CASSQGPGAFFTDTQYF
TRBV29-1	TRBJ2-5	-	-	TGCAGCGTTGAACCCCTCCTTGCAGAGACCCAGTACTTC	CSVEPLLAETQYF
TRBV10-2	TRBJ2-7	-	TRBD2	TGCGCCAGCAGACCTGCGGGGGGGCCTCTCGAGCAGTACTTC	CASRPAGGPLEQYF
TRBV10-2	TRBJ2-2	-	-	TGCGCCAGCAGAAGCTCGAACACCGGGGAGCTGTTTTTT	CASRSSNTGELFF
TRBV5-6	TRBJ2-5	-	-	TGTGCCAGCAGCTTGACTAGGGGTCAAGAGACCCAGTACTTC	CASSLTRGQETQYF
TRBV29-1	TRBJ1-1	-	-	TGCAGCGTTGTATCAGGAGGGAACACTGAAGCTTTCTTT	CSVVSGGNTEAFF
TRBV11-3	TRBJ2-2	once	TRBD1	TGTGCCAGCAGCTTAGGGGGACAGGGAAACACCGGGGAGCTGTTTTTT	CASSLGGQGNTGELFF
TRBV30	TRBJ2-7	-	-	TGTGCCTGGAACCACCCCCCATCCTACGAGCAGTACTTC	CAWNHPPSYEQYF
TRBV5-1	TRBJ1-4	-	TRBD1	TGCGCCAGCAGCTTGGGACAGGGTGGCGGAGCTAATGAAAAACTGTTTTTT	CASSLGQGGGANEKLFF
TRBV28	TRBJ1-1	-	-	TGTGCCAGCAGTTCCGACCTTCTAGAAGCTTTCTTT	CASSSDLLEAFF
TRBV9	TRBJ2-5	-	TRBD2	TGTGCCAGCAGCCCCGGACTAGCGGGAGGGCAAGAGACCCAGTACTTC	CASSPGLAGGQETQYF
TRBV2	TRBJ2-7	-	-	TGTGCCAGCAGTTCTTCAAGCGCCGCCGGCTCCTACGAGCAGTACTTC	CASSSSSAAGSYEQYF
TRBV25-1	TRBJ1-6	-	-	TGTGCCAGCAGTGAATATCGGGATTTTTCACCCCTCCACTTT	CASSEYRDFSPLHF
TRBV10-3	TRBJ2-7	-	TRBD1	TGTGCCATCAGTCTCGGGACAGGGTACGAGCAGTACTTC	CAISLGTGYEQYF
TRBV6-5	TRBJ1-5	-	-	TGTGCCAGCAGTCCCTACAGGAATCAGCCCCAGCATTTT	CASSPYRNQPQHF
TRBV6-5	TRBJ1-6	-	TRBD1	TGTGCCAGCAGTTCGACAGGGGGCCGTTATAATTCACCCCTCCACTTT	CASSSTGGRYNSPLHF
TRBV11-2	TRBJ2-5	-	-	TGTGCCAGCAGCTTGGGGGCCCAAGAGACCCAGTACTTC	CASSLGAQETQYF
TRBV6-5	TRBJ1-3	-	-	TGTGCCAGCAGTTACTCTCCGTACTCTGGAAACACCATATATTTT	CASSYSPYSGNTIYF
TRBV7-9	TRBJ1-6	-	TRBD1	TGTGCCAGCAGCTCCGGGACAGGGTTCTCAAATTCACCCCTCCACTTT	CASSSGTGFSNSPLHF
TRBV21-1	TRBJ1-6	-	-	TGTGCCAGCAGTGTGAGGGGGGTTGAATTAAATTCACCCCTCCACTTT	CASSVRGVELNSPLHF
TRBV2	TRBJ1-4	once	TRBD1	TGTGCCAGCAGTGCGGGACAGACTAATGAAAAACTGTTTTTT	CASSAGQTNEKLFF
TRBV5-6	TRBJ2-7	-	TRBD2	TGTGCCAGCACCGGACTAGCCTCGATGGGAATCGAGCAGTACTTC	CASTGLASMGIEQYF
TRBV6-5	TRBJ1-1	-	-	TGTGCCAGCAGCCCCGCGGGGGGGGGCACTGAAGCTTTCTTT	CASSPAGGGTEAFF
TRBV29-1	TRBJ2-7	-	TRBD1	TGCAGCGTTGCGGACTCCGGGACAGGGTACCACGAGCAGTACTTC	CSVADSGTGYHEQYF
TRBV6-1	TRBJ2-7	-	TRBD2	TGTGCCAGCGATAGCGGGATGAGCGAGCAGTACTTC	CASDSGMSEQYF
TRBV7-2	TRBJ1-2	once	TRBD1	TGTGCCAGCAGCTTAGCGGACAGGGGGGCCTATGGCTACACCTTC	CASSLADRGAYGYTF
TRBV7-6	TRBJ2-2	-	TRBD1	TGTGCCAGCAGCTTAGTTCAGGGGGCCTACGGGGAGCTGTTTTTT	CASSLVQGAYGELFF
TRBV28	TRBJ1-4	-	TRBD1	TGTGCCAGCAGTTCCGGACAGGGAGCAACTAATGAAAAACTGTTTTTT	CASSSGQGATNEKLFF
TRBV29-1	TRBJ1-3	-	-	TGCAGCGTTGCGACATACGTTGGAAACACCATATATTTT	CSVATYVGNTIYF
TRBV30	TRBJ2-1	-	-	TGTGCCTGGGCGGACAGACACAATGAGCAGTTCTTC	CAWADRHNEQFF
TRBV5-6	TRBJ2-7	-	-	TGTGCCAGCAGCTTGATCGACAGGGAGGACTACGAGCAGTACTTC	CASSLIDREDYEQYF
TRBV2	TRBJ2-7	-	-	TGTGCCAGCAGTGAATTGACGAGCTCCTACGAGCAGTACTTC	CASSELTSSYEQYF
TRBV18	TRBJ1-4	-	-	TGTGCCAGCTCAGGCCAGCAGGTGGCGCCTGCAACTAATGAAAAACTGTTTTTT	CASSGQQVAPATNEKLFF
TRBV5-4	TRBJ2-7	-	TRBD2	TGTGCCAGCAGCCAGGGACTAGCAGACTACGAGCAGTACTTC	CASSQGLADYEQYF
TRBV11-3	TRBJ2-3	-	-	TGTGCCAGCACACTTGGGGGCGGTGACACAGATACGCAGTATTTT	CASTLGGGDTDTQYF
TRBV5-8	TRBJ2-5	-	TRBD2	TGTGCCAGCAGCCGGAGGACTAGGGCCGAGACCCAGTACTTC	CASSRRTRAETQYF
TRBV5-4	TRBJ2-5	-	-	TGTGCCAGCAGCTTCCTACAGGGACCCCAAGAGACCCAGTACTTC	CASSFLQGPQETQYF